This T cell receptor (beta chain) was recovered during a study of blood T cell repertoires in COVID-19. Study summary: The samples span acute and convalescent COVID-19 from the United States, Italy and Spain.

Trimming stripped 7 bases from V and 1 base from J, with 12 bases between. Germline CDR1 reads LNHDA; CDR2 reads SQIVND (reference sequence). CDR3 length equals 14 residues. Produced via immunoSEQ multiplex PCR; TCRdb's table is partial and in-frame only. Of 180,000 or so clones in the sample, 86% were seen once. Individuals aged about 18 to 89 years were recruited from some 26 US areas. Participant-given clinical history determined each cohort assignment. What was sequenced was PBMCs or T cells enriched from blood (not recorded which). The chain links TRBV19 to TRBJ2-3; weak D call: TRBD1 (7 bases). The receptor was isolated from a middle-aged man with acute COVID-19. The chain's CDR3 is CASNGGGGTDTQYF. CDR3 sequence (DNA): TGTGCCAGTAATGGAGGGGGCGGCACAGATACGCAGTATTTT.